One and the same sample provided the 31 T cell receptor beta chains below, sequenced in a study of cytomegalovirus exposure and HLA in healthy donors (TCRdb year 2017). The library was produced with the immunoSEQ multiplex PCR assay. The multiplex PCR relied on a mix of 60 forward primers for TCR Vbeta segments and 13 reverse primers for TCR Jbeta segments. The table comes from immuneACCESS by way of TCRdb, which keeps in-frame sequences with V and J called. Part of the clones is missing from these tables; in studies checked, under half for an unresolved V gene and the rest for unknown reasons. A total of roughly 120,000 clones appear in this sample, around 82% of them only once. The ten largest clones add up to approximately 3.9% of the sample. Material: PBMCs. These receptors originate from a man aged 35-49 years in good health and CMV-seronegative.

This clone was observed a few times. The sample carries other DNA sequences with the same CDR3. The CDR3 nucleotides are TGTGCCAGCAGTCAGGGTGCGTTTAGCAATCAGCCCCAGCATTTT. Its protein product is CASSQGAFSNQPQHF. The J gene is TRBJ1-5, the V gene TRBV9, with D possibly being TRBD1 (5 bases). CDR3 length equals 15 residues. V shed 5 bases and J shed 0 bases, with 12 bases lying between them. The germline CDR1 and CDR2 sequences are SGDLS and YYNGEE.

A few counts support this clone. The chain carries TRBV5-6 and TRBJ1-1; D may be TRBD1 (6 bases). The ends were cut back, 0 bases at V and 0 bases at J, with 9 bases in the middle. The CDR3 has 15 amino acids. Looked up from germline, CDR1 is SGHDT and CDR2 is YYEEEE. The CDR3 loop reads CASSLAWTVNTEAFF. The CDR3, as DNA: TGTGCCAGCAGCTTGGCCTGGACAGTGAACACTGAAGCTTTCTTT.

The chain has TRBV4-2 and TRBJ1-2; TRBD1 matches 7 bases. CDR1 and CDR2 (germline): LGHNA, YNFKEQ. The CDR3 is made up of 16 amino acids. V lost 0 bases to trimming and J lost 8 bases; unmatched junction nucleotides: 12. CDR3 sequence: CASSQEDRSPLGGYTF. The CDR3 nucleotides read TGTGCCAGCAGCCAAGAGGACAGGTCCCCACTTGGGGGCTACACCTTC.

This clone was found a few times. In nucleotides, the CDR3 is TGTGCCAGCAGCTTAGGGCCCCCAACGGGAACGGAGCAGTACTTC. It specifies CASSLGPPTGTEQYF. V usage is TRBV11-2 and J usage is TRBJ2-7; tentative D call: TRBD2 (5 bases). V was trimmed by 1 base and J by 7 bases, leaving 17 bases between them. Germline CDR1 and CDR2: SGHAT and FQNNGV. The CDR3 length is 15 residues. The full variable domain, with the rest looked up from reference TRBV11-2 and TRBJ2-7, is EAGVAQSPRYKIIEKRQSVAFWCNPISGHATLYWYQQILGQGPKLLIQFQNNGVVDDSQLPKDRFSAERLKGVDSTLKIQPAKLEDSAVYLCASSLGPPTGTEQYFGPGTRLTVT.

This clone was found a few times. The chain employs TRBV7-9 and TRBJ2-3; the match to TRBD2 covers 7 bases. The junction had 0 bases not matched to a gene; V was cut back by 4 bases and J by 5 bases. CDR3 size: 12 residues. Germline CDR1 reads SEHNR; CDR2 reads FQNEAQ (reference sequence). CDR3 amino acids: CASSSGGDTQYF. CDR3 sequence (DNA): TGTGCCAGCAGCTCGGGGGGAGATACGCAGTATTTT. Combining the CDR3 with reference TRBV7-9 and TRBJ2-3 gives the whole variable domain DTGVSQNPRHKITKRGQNVTFRCDPISEHNRLYWYRQTLGQGPEFLTYFQNEAQLEKSRLLSDRFSAERPKGSFSTLEIQRTEQGDSAMYLCASSSGGDTQYFGPGTRLTVL.

This chain connects TRBV6-5 to TRBJ2-3; D not resolved. The CDR3 extends over 14 amino acids. V lost 5 bases and J lost 2, with 11 bases in between. Germline CDR1 is MNHEY and CDR2 is SVGAGI. In DNA form, the CDR3 reads TGTGCCAGCAGTCCGACAATCACCACAGATACGCAGTATTTT. Translating gives CASSPTITTDTQYF.

The J gene is TRBJ1-2, the V gene TRBV5-6; 10 nucleotides agree with TRBD1. In germline, CDR1 is SGHDT, CDR2 YYEEEE. This CDR3 spans 15 amino acids. V lost 4 bases to trimming and J lost 4 bases; unmatched junction nucleotides: 7. Here the CDR3 DNA reads TGTGCCAGCAGCCCCAAGGGACAGGGGATCTATGGCTACACCTTC. This codes for CASSPKGQGIYGYTF.

V usage is TRBV27 and J usage is TRBJ2-7, with 9 bases matching TRBD1. Trimming cost V 6 bases and J 2 bases; bases outside gene matches: 8. From germline, CDR1 is MNHEY and CDR2 SMNVEV (reference sequence). The length of the CDR3 is 15 residues. CDR3 region: CASSRAGTGTYEQYF. In nucleotides, the CDR3 is TGTGCCAGCAGCCGGGCTGGGACAGGGACCTACGAGCAGTACTTC.

CDR3: CASSQIEEGSTEAFF. The CDR3 DNA reads as TGTGCCAGCAGCCAAATAGAGGAGGGATCCACTGAAGCTTTCTTT. The chain links TRBV4-2 to TRBJ1-1; no clear D gene. This CDR3 has 15 residues. Trimming removed 2 bases at V and 4 bases at J, with 14 bases between. Per the germline V gene, CDR1 is LGHNA and CDR2 is YNFKEQ.

This clone showed up just a few times. This chain uses TRBV30 with TRBJ2-1; 12 bases line up with TRBD1. Trimming took 5 bases from V and 7 from J; bases not matched to a gene: 9. Germline V gene data show CDR1 as GTSNPN and CDR2 as SVGIG (reference sequence). This CDR3 is built from 15 residues. CDR3 nucleotide sequence: TGTGCCTGGCATCCCGGGACAGGGGGCACGAATGAGCAGTTCTTC. Translating it yields CAWHPGTGGTNEQFF.

The V gene is TRBV9, the J gene TRBJ2-7; D is unresolved. Germline loops: CDR1 SGDLS, CDR2 YYNGEE. V gave up 0 bases and J gave up 4 bases, with 8 bases separating them. The CDR3 runs 13 residues. CDR3 DNA sequence: TGTGCCAGCAGCGTAGGTGGAGATTACGAGCAGTACTTC. As protein: CASSVGGDYEQYF.

This clone was counted once. The gene calls are TRBV27 and TRBJ2-3; 12 positions match TRBD2. The CDR3 is made up of 19 amino acids. The germline V gene encodes CDR1 MNHEY and CDR2 SMNVEV (reference sequence). V was pared by 2 bases and J by 0 bases, with 9 bases of the junction left unmatched. The CDR3 DNA reads TGTGCCAGCAGTTTACTACTAGCGGGGGGTCCTGCCAGCACAGATACGCAGTATTTT. Protein product: CASSLLLAGGPASTDTQYF.

The chain links TRBV6-4 to TRBJ1-2, with D unclear. Trimming stripped 6 bases from V and 2 bases from J, with 10 bases between. The CDR3 has 13 amino acids. Germline assignment: CDR1 MRHNA and CDR2 SNTAGT. DNA for the CDR3: TGTGCCAGCAGCCCGGGTCAGAACTATGGCTACACCTTC. This sequence encodes CASSPGQNYGYTF.

The chain carries TRBV5-4 and TRBJ1-1, with a weak D call TRBD1 (5 bases). Per germline, CDR1 SGHNT and CDR2 YYREEE (reference sequence). V gave up 4 bases and J gave up 0 bases, with 16 bases separating them. This CDR3 spans 16 amino acids. For the CDR3, the DNA is TGTGCCAGCAGCGACAAAAGGGGAATCATGAACACTGAAGCTTTCTTT. Translation gives CASSDKRGIMNTEAFF.

V and J are TRBV7-2 and TRBJ1-1; tentatively, D is TRBD1 (5 bases). The CDR3 has 12 amino acids. V was pared by 5 bases and J by 11 bases, with 15 bases between. The V gene's germline CDR1 is SGHTA and CDR2 FQGNSA. Here the CDR3 DNA reads TGTGCCAGCAGCGCCCGGGGGGAGCGGGCTTTCTTT. The encoded protein is CASSARGERAFF. Full variable domain (outside the CDR3, taken from reference TRBV7-2 and TRBJ1-1): GAGVSQSPSNKVTEKGKDVELRCDPISGHTALYWYRQSLGQGLEFLIYFQGNSAPDKSGLPSDRFSAERTGGSVSTLTIQRTQQEDSAVYLCASSARGERAFFGQGTRLTVV.

The gene calls are TRBV7-2 and TRBJ1-2, with TRBD1 as a possible D gene (5 bases). CDR1 and CDR2 (germline): SGHTA, FQGNSA. The CDR3 has 13 amino acids. V was clipped by 6 bases and J by 5 bases, with 13 bases between them. CDR3 residues: CASRGGGTYGYTF. In nucleotides, the CDR3 is TGTGCCAGCAGGGGGGGAGGGACGTATGGCTACACCTTC.

This chain links TRBV5-1 with TRBJ2-1, with TRBD1 matching over 8 bases. V shed 0 bases and J 7 bases; nucleotides not matched to a gene: 6. This CDR3 contains 15 residues. Germline CDR1 is SGHRS and CDR2 is YFSETQ. CDR3 coding DNA: TGCGCCAGCAGCTTGGTGGCAGGGGGCAGGAATGAGCAGTTCTTC. Its translation: CASSLVAGGRNEQFF.

The chain is built from TRBV7-9 and TRBJ2-2; D perhaps matches TRBD1 (6 bases). The length of the CDR3 is 16 residues. Trimming stripped 1 base from V and 2 bases from J, with 11 bases between. Germline V gene lookup returns CDR1 SEHNR and CDR2 FQNEAQ (reference sequence). The CDR3 loop reads CASSLGPGTNTGELFF. DNA for the CDR3: TGTGCCAGCAGCTTAGGTCCCGGGACAAACACCGGGGAGCTGTTTTTT.

The J gene is TRBJ2-3, the V gene TRBV7-3; D unclear. With 5 bases removed from V and 5 bases from J, the gap between germline ends came to 8 bases. CDR1 and CDR2 (germline): SGHTA, FQGTGA. The CDR3 loop spans 12 amino acids. The CDR3 DNA follows: TGTGCCAGCAGCCCCGGAGTAGATACGCAGTATTTT. Encoded protein: CASSPGVDTQYF.

The genes are TRBV19 and TRBJ2-5; D might be TRBD1 (5 bases). Trimming stripped 7 bases from V and 5 bases from J, with 14 bases between. The germline CDR1 and CDR2 sequences are LNHDA and SQIVND (reference sequence). The CDR3 sequence is 13 residues long. The CDR3 nucleotides are TGTGCCAGTAAGAAGGGGCTTGGGGAGACCCAGTACTTC. As protein: CASKKGLGETQYF. Variable domain in full (rest from reference TRBV19 and TRBJ2-5): DGGITQSPKYLFRKEGQNVTLSCEQNLNHDAMYWYRQDPGQGLRLIYYSQIVNDFQKGDIAEGYSVSREKKESFPLTVTSAQKNPTAFYLCASKKGLGETQYFGPGTRLLVL.

This chain joins TRBV29-1 and TRBJ2-1; possibly TRBD1 for D (5 bases). The CDR3 is made up of 10 amino acids. The V and J ends lost 6 bases and 5 bases respectively, with 5 bases between them. The V gene's germline CDR1 is SQVTM and CDR2 ANQGSEA. As DNA, the CDR3 is TGCAGCGTCAGGGACAATGAGCAGTTCTTC. This sequence encodes CSVRDNEQFF.

The gene calls are TRBV28 and TRBJ1-6, with D unresolved. Looked up from germline, CDR1 is MDHEN and CDR2 is SYDVKM. The V end was cut by 9 bases, the J end by 0 bases, with 6 bases between. CDR3 length: 13 amino acids. CDR3 nucleotide sequence: TGTGCCAGTCTTAGCTCCTATAATTCACCCCTCCACTTT. Its translation: CASLSSYNSPLHF.

This clone was recorded only once. The chain joins TRBV18 to TRBJ2-1; maybe TRBD1 (5 bases). Germline loops: CDR1 KGHSH, CDR2 LQKENI. CDR3 length: 12 residues. Trimming left V 5 bases short and J 10 bases short, with 12 bases between. CDR3 region: CASSAQGFEQFF. CDR3 bases: TGTGCCAGCTCAGCCCAGGGATTCGAGCAGTTCTTC.

The V and J genes are TRBV4-3 and TRBJ1-6, with D uncertain. This CDR3 spans 14 amino acids. V gave up 0 bases and J gave up 9 bases, with 9 bases separating them. CDR1 and CDR2 (germline): LGHNA, YSLEER. The DNA of the CDR3 is TGCGCCAGCAGCCAAGACGCCGAGAGTTCACCCCTCCACTTT. This sequence encodes CASSQDAESSPLHF.

A note on this clone: Relative to the germline gene, one junction end is altered; a read error may explain this. The chain recombines TRBV16 with TRBJ2-3; tentatively, D is TRBD1 or TRBD2 (5 bases each). The germline gives CDR1 KGHSY, CDR2 FQNENV. CDR3 length equals 15 residues. The CDR3 spells CASCQGFPAEGTQYF. Here the CDR3 DNA reads TGTGCCAGCTGCCAGGGATTCCCTGCTGAGGGTACGCAGTATTTT.

This CDR3 is CASSRTDSYEQYF. The CDR3 nucleotides are TGTGCCAGCAGTAGGACAGACTCCTACGAGCAGTACTTC. The chain carries TRBV25-1 and TRBJ2-7, with a weak D call TRBD1 (6 bases). Per germline, CDR1 MGHDK and CDR2 SYGVNS. V was shortened by 5 bases and J by 0 bases, with 8 bases between the two germline ends. The CDR3 loop spans 13 amino acids.

This clone was observed once. The rearrangement joins TRBV4-2 to TRBJ1-1; D perhaps matches TRBD1 (6 bases). Per germline, CDR1 LGHNA and CDR2 YNFKEQ. CDR3 size: 12 residues. With 4 bases removed from V and 8 bases from J, the gap between germline ends came to 11 bases. The CDR3 reads CASSLGTSEAFF. CDR3 sequence (DNA): TGTGCCAGCAGCCTTGGGACATCAGAAGCTTTCTTT.

V is TRBV19 and J is TRBJ1-1; 11 positions agree with TRBD1. With 10 bases clipped from V and 6 bases from J, the junction kept 16 bases outside the gene matches. Germline loops: CDR1 LNHDA, CDR2 SQIVND (reference sequence). The CDR3 runs to 16 residues. CDR3 protein: CATRIRDRGFYSEAFF. In DNA form, the CDR3 reads TGTGCCACCCGGATAAGGGACAGGGGGTTCTACTCTGAAGCTTTCTTT.

The chain carries TRBV7-2 and TRBJ2-5; D not resolved. The V end was cut by 5 bases, the J end by 13 bases, with 26 bases between. The CDR3 runs 15 residues. CDR1 is SGHTA and CDR2 is FQGNSA in the germline V gene. CDR3 region: CASSPSNAALEAGYF. CDR3 bases: TGTGCCAGCAGCCCATCTAACGCCGCCCTCGAGGCTGGGTACTTC.

In this sample, this clone turned up a few times. V usage is TRBV2 and J usage is TRBJ1-1; the D gene is possibly TRBD1 (6 bases). V dropped 4 bases and J dropped 4 bases, with 10 bases sitting between them. The CDR3 is made up of 13 amino acids. CDR1 is SNHLY and CDR2 is FYNNEI in the germline V gene. DNA for the CDR3: TGTGCCAGCAGTGGAAGAGGGGGCACTGAAGCTTTCTTT. Residues: CASSGRGGTEAFF.

The chain recombines TRBV4-1 with TRBJ2-5, with TRBD1 matching over 9 bases. Judging by the DNA end, TRBJ2-7 fits better; the J call may be wrong. CDR3 length: 13 amino acids. Germline assignment: CDR1 MGHRA and CDR2 YSYEKL. In DNA form, the CDR3 reads TGCGCCACCACGGGACAGGGCTCCTACGAGCAGTACTTC. Protein: CATTGQGSYEQYF.